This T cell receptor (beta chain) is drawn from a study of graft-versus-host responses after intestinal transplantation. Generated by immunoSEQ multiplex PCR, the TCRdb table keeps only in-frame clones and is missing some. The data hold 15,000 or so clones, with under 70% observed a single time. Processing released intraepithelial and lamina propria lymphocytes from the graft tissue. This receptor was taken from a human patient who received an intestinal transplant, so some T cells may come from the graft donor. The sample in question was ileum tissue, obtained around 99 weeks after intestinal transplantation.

The CDR3 sequence is CASSLEAGNTIYF. The CDR3 nucleotides read TGTGCCAGCAGCTTAGAGGCTGGAAACACCATATATTTT. The rearrangement links TRBV7-2 to TRBJ1-3, with unresolved D. Germline CDR1 and CDR2: SGHTA and FQGNSA. Trimming cost V 1 base and J 2 bases, with 3 bases left between them. The CDR3 length is 13 residues.